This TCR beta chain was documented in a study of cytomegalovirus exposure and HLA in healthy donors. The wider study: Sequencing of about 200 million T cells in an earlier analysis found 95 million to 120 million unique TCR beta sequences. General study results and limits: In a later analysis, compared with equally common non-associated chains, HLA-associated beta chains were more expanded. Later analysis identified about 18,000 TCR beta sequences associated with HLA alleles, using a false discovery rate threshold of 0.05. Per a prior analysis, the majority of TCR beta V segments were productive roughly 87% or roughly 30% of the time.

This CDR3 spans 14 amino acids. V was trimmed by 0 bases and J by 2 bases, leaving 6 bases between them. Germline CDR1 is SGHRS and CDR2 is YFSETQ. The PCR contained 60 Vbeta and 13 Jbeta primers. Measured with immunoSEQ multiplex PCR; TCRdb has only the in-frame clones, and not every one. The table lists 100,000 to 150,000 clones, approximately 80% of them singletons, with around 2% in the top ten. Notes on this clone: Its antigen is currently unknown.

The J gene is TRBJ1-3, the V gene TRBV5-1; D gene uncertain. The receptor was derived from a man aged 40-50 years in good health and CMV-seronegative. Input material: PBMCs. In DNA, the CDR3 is TGCGCCAGCAGCTTGGGCGGAACTGGAAACACCATATATTTT. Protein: CASSLGGTGNTIYF.